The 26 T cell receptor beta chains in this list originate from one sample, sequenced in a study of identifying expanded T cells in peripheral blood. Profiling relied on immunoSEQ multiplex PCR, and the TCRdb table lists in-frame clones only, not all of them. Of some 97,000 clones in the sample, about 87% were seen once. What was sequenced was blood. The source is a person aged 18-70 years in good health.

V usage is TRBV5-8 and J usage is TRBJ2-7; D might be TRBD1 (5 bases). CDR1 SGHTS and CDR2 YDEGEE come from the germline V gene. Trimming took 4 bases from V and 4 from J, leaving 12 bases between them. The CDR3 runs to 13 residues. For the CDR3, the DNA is TGTGCCAGCAGCCTAGACAGCTTTTACGAGCAGTACTTC. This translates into CASSLDSFYEQYF.

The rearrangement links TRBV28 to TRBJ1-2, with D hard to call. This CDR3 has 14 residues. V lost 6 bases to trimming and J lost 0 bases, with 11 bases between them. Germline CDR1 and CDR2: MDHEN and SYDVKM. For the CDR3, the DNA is TGTGCCAGCAGCCCCCGGTCAACTAACTATGGCTACACCTTC. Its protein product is CASSPRSTNYGYTF.

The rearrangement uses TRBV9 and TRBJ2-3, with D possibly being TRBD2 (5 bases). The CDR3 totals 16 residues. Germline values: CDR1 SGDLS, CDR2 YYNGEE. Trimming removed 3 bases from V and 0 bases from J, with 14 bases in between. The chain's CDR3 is CASSAVSKRSTDTQYF. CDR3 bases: TGTGCCAGCAGCGCAGTTAGTAAGCGGAGCACAGATACGCAGTATTTT.

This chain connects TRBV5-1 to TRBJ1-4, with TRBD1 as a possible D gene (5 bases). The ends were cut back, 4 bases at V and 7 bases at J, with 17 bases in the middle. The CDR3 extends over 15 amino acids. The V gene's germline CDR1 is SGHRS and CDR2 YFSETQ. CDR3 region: CASSPRGPEGEKLFF. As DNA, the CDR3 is TGCGCCAGCAGCCCCCGGGGCCCCGAGGGTGAAAAACTGTTTTTT. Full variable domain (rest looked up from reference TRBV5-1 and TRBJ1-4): KAGVTQTPRYLIKTRGQQVTLSCSPISGHRSVSWYQQTPGQGLQFLFEYFSETQRNKGNFPGRFSGRQFSNSRSEMNVSTLELGDSALYLCASSPRGPEGEKLFFGSGTQLSVL.

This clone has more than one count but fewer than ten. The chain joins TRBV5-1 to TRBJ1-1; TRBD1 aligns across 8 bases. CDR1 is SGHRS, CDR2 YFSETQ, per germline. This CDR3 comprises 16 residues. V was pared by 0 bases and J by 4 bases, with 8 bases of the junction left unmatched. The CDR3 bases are TGCGCCAGCAGCTTGGGTAGCAGGGGGCCGGTCACTGAAGCTTTCTTT. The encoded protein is CASSLGSRGPVTEAFF.

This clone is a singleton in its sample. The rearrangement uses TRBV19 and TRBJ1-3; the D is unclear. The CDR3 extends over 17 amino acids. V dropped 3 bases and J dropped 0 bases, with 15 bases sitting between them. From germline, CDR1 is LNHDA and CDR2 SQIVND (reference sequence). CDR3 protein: CASSIFPERSSGNTIYF. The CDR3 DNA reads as TGTGCCAGTAGTATTTTCCCAGAAAGGAGCTCTGGAAACACCATATATTTT.

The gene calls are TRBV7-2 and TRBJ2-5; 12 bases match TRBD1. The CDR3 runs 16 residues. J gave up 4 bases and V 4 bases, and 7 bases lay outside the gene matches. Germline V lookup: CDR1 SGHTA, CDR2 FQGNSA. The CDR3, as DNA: TGTGCCAGCAGCTCCCGGGACAGGGGGCGTGGAGAGACCCAGTACTTC. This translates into CASSSRDRGRGETQYF.

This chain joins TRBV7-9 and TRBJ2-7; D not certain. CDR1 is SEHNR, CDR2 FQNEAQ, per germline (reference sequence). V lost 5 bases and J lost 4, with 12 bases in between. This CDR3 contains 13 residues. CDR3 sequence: CASSPPYMYEQYF. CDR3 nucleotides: TGTGCCAGCAGCCCTCCCTACATGTACGAGCAGTACTTC.

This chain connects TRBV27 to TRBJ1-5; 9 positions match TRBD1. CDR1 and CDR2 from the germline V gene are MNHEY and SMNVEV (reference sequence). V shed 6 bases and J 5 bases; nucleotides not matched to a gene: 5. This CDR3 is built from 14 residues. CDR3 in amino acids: CASSRDRGYQPQHF. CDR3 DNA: TGTGCCAGCAGCCGTGACAGGGGGTATCAGCCCCAGCATTTT.

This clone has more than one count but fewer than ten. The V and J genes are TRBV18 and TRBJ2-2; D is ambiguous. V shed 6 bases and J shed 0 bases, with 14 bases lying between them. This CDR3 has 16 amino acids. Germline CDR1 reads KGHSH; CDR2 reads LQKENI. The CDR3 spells CASSQDLPANTGELFF. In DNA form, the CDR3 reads TGTGCCAGCTCCCAGGACCTCCCCGCGAACACCGGGGAGCTGTTTTTT.

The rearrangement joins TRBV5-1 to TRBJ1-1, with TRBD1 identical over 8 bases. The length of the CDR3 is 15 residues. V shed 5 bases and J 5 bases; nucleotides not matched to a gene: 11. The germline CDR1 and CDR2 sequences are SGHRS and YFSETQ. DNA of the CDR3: TGCGCCAGCAGGTCAGGGGGCGCCGCGAGAACTGAAGCTTTCTTT. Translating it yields CASRSGGAARTEAFF.

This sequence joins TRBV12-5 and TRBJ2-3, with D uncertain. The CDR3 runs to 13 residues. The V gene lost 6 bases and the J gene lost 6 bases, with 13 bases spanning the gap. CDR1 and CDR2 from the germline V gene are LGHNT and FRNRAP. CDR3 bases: TGTGCTAGTGGCCCCGGCCGGTCGGATACGCAGTATTTT. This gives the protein CASGPGRSDTQYF.

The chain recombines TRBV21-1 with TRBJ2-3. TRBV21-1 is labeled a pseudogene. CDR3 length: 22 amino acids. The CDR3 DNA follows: TGTGCCAGCAGCAAAGAGGTCCGGGTGGAGCACACAGAGCCCTGGAGCACAGATACGCAGTATTTT. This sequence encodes CASSKEVRVEHTEPWSTDTQYF.

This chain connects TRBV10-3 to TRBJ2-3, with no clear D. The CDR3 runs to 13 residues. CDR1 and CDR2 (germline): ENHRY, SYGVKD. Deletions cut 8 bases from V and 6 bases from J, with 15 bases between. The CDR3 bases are TGTGCCATCGCAATAAGGAGTGAGGATACGCAGTATTTT. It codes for CAIAIRSEDTQYF.

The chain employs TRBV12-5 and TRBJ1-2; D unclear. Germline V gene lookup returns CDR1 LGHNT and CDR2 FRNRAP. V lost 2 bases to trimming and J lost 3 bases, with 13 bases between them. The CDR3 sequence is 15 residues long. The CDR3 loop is CASGLMANSHYGYTF. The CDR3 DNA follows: TGTGCTAGTGGTTTGATGGCGAATTCGCACTATGGCTACACCTTC.

CDR3 in amino acids: CASSIDSGSGGTTDTQYF. CDR3 in DNA: TGTGCCAGTAGTATAGATTCAGGTTCAGGGGGAACCACAGATACGCAGTATTTT. This chain joins TRBV19 and TRBJ2-3; 7 nucleotides align to TRBD1. Germline CDR1 reads LNHDA; CDR2 reads SQIVND (reference sequence). Trimming cost V 0 bases and J 2 bases; bases outside gene matches: 11. The CDR3 sequence is 18 residues long.

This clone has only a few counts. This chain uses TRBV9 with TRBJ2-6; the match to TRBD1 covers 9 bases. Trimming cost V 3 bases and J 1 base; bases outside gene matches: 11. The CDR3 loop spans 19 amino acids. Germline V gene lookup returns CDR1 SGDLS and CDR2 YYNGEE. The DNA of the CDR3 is TGTGCCAGCAGCGACAGAAGGGGACAGGGAGATTCTGGGGCCAACGTCCTGACTTTC. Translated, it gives CASSDRRGQGDSGANVLTF.

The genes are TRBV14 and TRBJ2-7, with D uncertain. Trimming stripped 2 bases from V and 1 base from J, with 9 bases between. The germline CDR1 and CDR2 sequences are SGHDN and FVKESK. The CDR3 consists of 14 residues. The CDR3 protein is CASSQKIQSYEQYF. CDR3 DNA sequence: TGTGCCAGCAGCCAAAAGATACAATCCTACGAGCAGTACTTC. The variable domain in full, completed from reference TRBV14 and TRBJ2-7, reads EAGVTQFPSHSVIEKGQTVTLRCDPISGHDNLYWYRRVMGKEIKFLLHFVKESKQDESGMPNNRFLAERTGGTYSTLKVQPAELEDSGVYFCASSQKIQSYEQYFGPGTRLTVT.

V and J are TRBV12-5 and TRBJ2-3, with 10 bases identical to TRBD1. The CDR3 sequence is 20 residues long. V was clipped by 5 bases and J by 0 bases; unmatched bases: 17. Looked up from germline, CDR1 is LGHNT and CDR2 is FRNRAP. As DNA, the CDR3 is TGTGCTAGTGGTCTGGGACATGGGATGGGGGACAGGGGCAGCACAGATACGCAGTATTTT. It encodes CASGLGHGMGDRGSTDTQYF. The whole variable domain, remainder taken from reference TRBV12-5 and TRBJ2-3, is DARVTQTPRHKVTEMGQEVTMRCQPILGHNTVFWYRQTMMQGLELLAYFRNRAPLDDSGMPKDRFSAEMPDATLATLKIQPSEPRDSAVYFCASGLGHGMGDRGSTDTQYFGPGTRLTVL.

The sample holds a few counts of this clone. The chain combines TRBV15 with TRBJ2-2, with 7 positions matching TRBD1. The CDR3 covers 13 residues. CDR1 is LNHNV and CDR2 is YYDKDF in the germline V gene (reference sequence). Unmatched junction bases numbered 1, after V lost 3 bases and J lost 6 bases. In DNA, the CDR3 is TGTGCCACCAGCAGTGACAGGGCCGGGGAGCTGTTTTTT. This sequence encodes CATSSDRAGELFF.

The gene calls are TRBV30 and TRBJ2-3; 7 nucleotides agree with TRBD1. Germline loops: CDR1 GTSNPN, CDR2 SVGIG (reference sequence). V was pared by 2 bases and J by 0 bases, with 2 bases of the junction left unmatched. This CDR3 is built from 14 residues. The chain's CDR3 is CAWSKGASTDTQYF. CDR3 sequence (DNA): TGTGCCTGGAGTAAGGGGGCGAGCACAGATACGCAGTATTTT. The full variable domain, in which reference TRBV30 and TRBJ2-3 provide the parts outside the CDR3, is SQTIHQWPATLVQPVGSPLSLECTVEGTSNPNLYWYRQAAGRGLQLLFYSVGIGQISSEVPQNLSASRPQDRQFILSSKKLLLSDSGFYLCAWSKGASTDTQYFGPGTRLTVL.

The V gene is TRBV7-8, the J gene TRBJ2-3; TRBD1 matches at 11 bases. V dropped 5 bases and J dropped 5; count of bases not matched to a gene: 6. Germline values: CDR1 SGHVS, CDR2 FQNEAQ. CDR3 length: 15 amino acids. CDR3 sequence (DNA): TGTGCCAGCAGCGCGGGACAGGGGGTCCGAGATACGCAGTATTTT. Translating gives CASSAGQGVRDTQYF. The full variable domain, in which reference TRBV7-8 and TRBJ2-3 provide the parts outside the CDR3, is GAGVSQSPRYKVAKRGQDVALRCDPISGHVSLFWYQQALGQGPEFLTYFQNEAQLDKSGLPSDRFFAERPEGSVSTLKIQRTQQEDSAVYLCASSAGQGVRDTQYFGPGTRLTVL.

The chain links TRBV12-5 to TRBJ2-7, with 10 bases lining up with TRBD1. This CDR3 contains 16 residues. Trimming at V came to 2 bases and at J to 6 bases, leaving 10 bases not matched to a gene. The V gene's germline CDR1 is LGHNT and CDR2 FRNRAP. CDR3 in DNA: TGTGCTAGTGGTTTGCAGCTTGGACAGGGGGGAGGCGAGCAGTACTTC. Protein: CASGLQLGQGGGEQYF.

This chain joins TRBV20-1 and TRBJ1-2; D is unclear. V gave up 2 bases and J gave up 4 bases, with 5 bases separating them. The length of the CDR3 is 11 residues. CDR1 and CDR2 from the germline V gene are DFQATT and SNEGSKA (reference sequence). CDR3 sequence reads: CSARYSYGYTF. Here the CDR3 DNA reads TGCAGTGCTAGATACAGCTATGGCTACACCTTC.

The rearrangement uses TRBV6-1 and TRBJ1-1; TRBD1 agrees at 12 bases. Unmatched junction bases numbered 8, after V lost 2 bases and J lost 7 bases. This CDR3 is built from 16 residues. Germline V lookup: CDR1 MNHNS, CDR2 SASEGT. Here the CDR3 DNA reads TGTGCCAGCAGTGAACGGGACAGGGGGCTTGGTGTTGAAGCTTTCTTT. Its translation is CASSERDRGLGVEAFF.

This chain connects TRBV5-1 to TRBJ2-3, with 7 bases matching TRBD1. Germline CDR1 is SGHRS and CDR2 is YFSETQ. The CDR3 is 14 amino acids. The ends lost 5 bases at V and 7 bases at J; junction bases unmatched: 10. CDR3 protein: CASRQRGLGYTQYF. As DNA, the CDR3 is TGCGCCAGCAGACAGAGGGGGCTTGGGTATACGCAGTATTTT.